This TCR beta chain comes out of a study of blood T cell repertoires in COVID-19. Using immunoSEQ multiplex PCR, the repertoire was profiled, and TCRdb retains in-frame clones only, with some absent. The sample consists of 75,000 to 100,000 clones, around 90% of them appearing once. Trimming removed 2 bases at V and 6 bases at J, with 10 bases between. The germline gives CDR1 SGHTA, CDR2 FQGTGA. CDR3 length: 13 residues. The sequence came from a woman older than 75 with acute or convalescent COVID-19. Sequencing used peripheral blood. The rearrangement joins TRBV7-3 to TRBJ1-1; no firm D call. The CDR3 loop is CASSLRGLSEAFF. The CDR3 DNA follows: TGTGCCAGCAGCTTACGCGGACTCTCTGAAGCTTTCTTT.